These 26 T cell receptor beta chains were sequenced from one sample in a study of beta chain features in type 1 diabetes. Expressed TCRB transcripts were sequenced because the isolated RNA had all been reverse transcribed beforehand. Produced via immunoSEQ multiplex PCR; TCRdb's table is partial and in-frame only. The table records about 410,000 clones, roughly 13% of them present only once. Sequenced input: naive CD4+ T cells from blood. These receptors were taken from a man aged 25 to 40 in good health.

The chain is built from TRBV25-1 and TRBJ2-5; D possibly corresponds to TRBD2 (6 bases). The germline V and J ends were trimmed by 8 bases and 0 bases, with 22 bases remaining between them. From germline, CDR1 is MGHDK and CDR2 SYGVNS. This CDR3 has 17 amino acids. Here the CDR3 DNA reads TGTGCCAGCCTGGGACTGAGGCGTGGGGCGTACCAAGAGACCCAGTACTTC. Translating gives CASLGLRRGAYQETQYF.

The V call is TRBV9, the J call TRBJ2-6, with D possibly TRBD1 on 6 matching bases. Germline CDR1 reads SGDLS; CDR2 reads YYNGEE. V dropped 4 bases and J dropped 4 bases, with 12 bases sitting between them. The CDR3 runs 15 residues. This CDR3 is CASSNTGLGANVLTF. CDR3 nucleotide sequence: TGTGCCAGCAGCAACACAGGGTTGGGGGCCAACGTCCTGACTTTC.

This clone has more than one count but fewer than ten. The chain uses TRBV7-2 and TRBJ1-2; D remains ambiguous. The V gene lost 4 bases and the J gene lost 0 bases, with 9 bases spanning the gap. The V gene's germline CDR1 is SGHTA and CDR2 FQGNSA. The CDR3 runs to 14 residues. In DNA, the CDR3 is TGTGCCAGCAGCTACAGCTTAGCTAACTATGGCTACACCTTC. It encodes CASSYSLANYGYTF.

The chain joins TRBV9 to TRBJ2-3; TRBD1 might be the D (8 bases). The CDR3 totals 15 residues. Germline loops: CDR1 SGDLS, CDR2 YYNGEE. V lost 2 bases, J lost 3 bases, and 13 bases lay in between. In nucleotides, the CDR3 is TGTGCCAGCAGCGTGGACAGGGAGGGGACAGATACGCAGTATTTT. Its protein is CASSVDREGTDTQYF. Full variable domain (outside the CDR3, taken from reference TRBV9 and TRBJ2-3): DSGVTQTPKHLITATGQRVTLRCSPRSGDLSVYWYQQSLDQGLQFLIQYYNGEERAKGNILERFSAQQFPDLHSELNLSSLELGDSALYFCASSVDREGTDTQYFGPGTRLTVL.

This clone was seen a handful of times. CDR3 loop: CATRIGNQPQHF. Written as DNA, the CDR3 is TGTGCCACTCGTATTGGCAATCAGCCCCAGCATTTT. This chain connects TRBV19 to TRBJ1-5, with D unclear. CDR1 is LNHDA and CDR2 is SQIVND in the germline V gene (reference sequence). V lost 10 bases, J lost 2 bases, and 9 bases lay in between. This CDR3 is built from 12 residues. The whole variable domain, remainder taken from reference TRBV19 and TRBJ1-5, is DGGITQSPKYLFRKEGQNVTLSCEQNLNHDAMYWYRQDPGQGLRLIYYSQIVNDFQKGDIAEGYSVSREKKESFPLTVTSAQKNPTAFYLCATRIGNQPQHFGDGTRLSIL.

This clone has just a few counts. The chain carries TRBV29-1 and TRBJ1-4, with 9 nucleotides matching TRBD1. The CDR3 covers 13 residues. Germline V gives CDR1 SQVTM, CDR2 ANQGSEA. The CDR3, as DNA: TGCAGTGCGGGCCGGGACAGGGTTGAAAAACTGTTTTTT. Translated: CSAGRDRVEKLFF. Complete variable domain (other parts from reference TRBV29-1 and TRBJ1-4): SAVISQKPSRDICQRGTSLTIQCQVDSQVTMMFWYRQQPGQSLTLIATANQGSEATYESGFVIDKFPISRPNLTFSTLTVSNMSPEDSSIYLCSAGRDRVEKLFFGSGTQLSVL.

The genes are TRBV2 and TRBJ2-2, with D perhaps matching TRBD2 (5 bases). The CDR3 is made up of 14 amino acids. In germline, CDR1 is SNHLY, CDR2 FYNNEI. V was trimmed by 5 bases and J by 6 bases, leaving 13 bases between them. This chain's CDR3 is CASSQSPRAGELFF. The CDR3 bases are TGTGCCAGCAGTCAAAGCCCGAGGGCCGGGGAGCTGTTTTTT.

The V gene is TRBV2, the J gene TRBJ2-1; 11 positions agree with TRBD2. The V gene end was trimmed by 6 bases and the J gene end by 3 bases; junction bases not matched to a gene: 4. Germline lookup yields CDR1 SNHLY and CDR2 FYNNEI. The CDR3 contains 15 residues. The CDR3 here is CASRTSGTVYNEQFF. As DNA, the CDR3 is TGTGCCAGCAGGACTAGCGGGACGGTCTACAATGAGCAGTTCTTC. The complete variable domain, with remaining parts taken from reference TRBV2 and TRBJ2-1, reads EPEVTQTPSHQVTQMGQEVILRCVPISNHLYFYWYRQILGQKVEFLVSFYNNEISEKSEIFDDQFSVERPDGSNFTLKIRSTKLEDSAMYFCASRTSGTVYNEQFFGPGTRLTVL.

The chain employs TRBV12-5 and TRBJ2-5, with D tentatively TRBD2 (5 bases). The CDR3 covers 13 residues. Per the germline V gene, CDR1 is LGHNT and CDR2 is FRNRAP. Trimming left V 4 bases short and J 5 bases short, with 11 bases between. The CDR3 nucleotides are TGTGCTAGTGGTTACGGGGTGTCGGAGACCCAGTACTTC. Its protein product is CASGYGVSETQYF. Using reference TRBV12-5 and TRBJ2-5 for the parts outside the CDR3, the full variable domain is DARVTQTPRHKVTEMGQEVTMRCQPILGHNTVFWYRQTMMQGLELLAYFRNRAPLDDSGMPKDRFSAEMPDATLATLKIQPSEPRDSAVYFCASGYGVSETQYFGPGTRLLVL.

This clone occurred a few times. V and J are TRBV7-2 and TRBJ2-3; D unclear. V lost 5 bases and J lost 0, with 6 bases in between. CDR3 length: 13 residues. CDR1 and CDR2 from the germline V gene are SGHTA and FQGNSA. The CDR3 is CASSESSTDTQYF. The CDR3 DNA follows: TGTGCCAGCAGCGAATCTAGCACAGATACGCAGTATTTT.

The chain recombines TRBV9 with TRBJ1-2; weak D call: TRBD1 (6 bases). Trimming removed 7 bases from V and 2 bases from J, with 12 bases in between. Germline V CDR1 and CDR2: SGDLS, YYNGEE. The length of the CDR3 is 13 residues. CDR3 in DNA: TGTGCCAGCTCAAGGGACAAGAACTATGGCTACACCTTC. Translating gives CASSRDKNYGYTF.

The rearrangement joins TRBV5-1 to TRBJ2-7; weak D call: TRBD1 (6 bases). CDR1 is SGHRS, CDR2 YFSETQ, per germline. The V end lost 7 bases, the J end lost 7 bases, and 24 bases lay between the germline ends. CDR3 length: 15 amino acids. CDR3 in amino acids: CASHIQGPAFGEQYF. CDR3 DNA sequence: TGCGCCAGCCATATACAGGGCCCGGCTTTCGGGGAGCAGTACTTC. Full variable domain (rest looked up from reference TRBV5-1 and TRBJ2-7): KAGVTQTPRYLIKTRGQQVTLSCSPISGHRSVSWYQQTPGQGLQFLFEYFSETQRNKGNFPGRFSGRQFSNSRSEMNVSTLELGDSALYLCASHIQGPAFGEQYFGPGTRLTVT.

This chain links TRBV7-2 with TRBJ2-3; no definite D call. V was cut by 0 bases and J by 3 bases, with 7 bases left in between. There are 14 residues in the CDR3. Germline loops: CDR1 SGHTA, CDR2 FQGNSA. CDR3 region: CASSLASSTDTQYF. CDR3 coding DNA: TGTGCCAGCAGCTTAGCTAGCAGTACAGATACGCAGTATTTT.

This clone turned up a few times. The chain couples TRBV18 to TRBJ2-7, with 9 nucleotides matching TRBD1. CDR1 and CDR2 from the germline V gene are KGHSH and LQKENI. The CDR3 runs 12 residues. Losses at the gene ends were 6 bases for V and 6 bases for J; bases not matched to a gene: 3. The CDR3 sequence: CASSLDRGEQYV. The CDR3 coding sequence is TGTGCCAGCTCCCTGGACAGGGGCGAGCAGTACGTC.

This clone was found a few times. The V gene is TRBV15, the J gene TRBJ2-4; D might be TRBD2 (5 bases). The CDR3 loop spans 15 amino acids. V lost 3 bases, J lost 6 bases, and 15 bases lay in between. Looked up from germline, CDR1 is LNHNV and CDR2 is YYDKDF (reference sequence). In DNA, the CDR3 is TGTGCCACCAGCAGTATCCTAGCTGCGAGAAACATTCAGTACTTC. Protein sequence: CATSSILAARNIQYF. Supplemented by reference TRBV15 and TRBJ2-4, the full variable domain reads DAMVIQNPRYQVTQFGKPVTLSCSQTLNHNVMYWYQQKSSQAPKLLFHYYDKDFNNEADTPDNFQSRRPNTSFCFLDIRSPGLGDTAMYLCATSSILAARNIQYFGAGTRLSVL.

This clone came up a few times. V usage is TRBV30 and J usage is TRBJ1-5; D is ambiguous. The CDR3 length is 13 residues. Looked up from germline, CDR1 is GTSNPN and CDR2 is SVGIG (reference sequence). Deletions cut 0 bases from V and 6 bases from J, with 9 bases between. Here the CDR3 reads CAWSVSGLQPQHF. Here the CDR3 DNA reads TGTGCCTGGAGTGTCTCAGGACTTCAGCCCCAGCATTTT.

This rearrangement joins TRBV25-1 to TRBJ2-1, with 8 bases identical to TRBD1. The CDR3 is 14 amino acids. V lost 4 bases, J lost 7 bases, and 6 bases stayed unmatched. Germline-derived CDR1 and CDR2 are MGHDK and SYGVNS. This CDR3 reads CASSAGQGPNEQFF. The CDR3 coding sequence is TGTGCCAGCAGTGCCGGACAGGGACCAAATGAGCAGTTCTTC. The variable domain in full, completed from reference TRBV25-1 and TRBJ2-1, reads EADIYQTPRYLVIGTGKKITLECSQTMGHDKMYWYQQDPGMELHLIHYSYGVNSTEKGDLSSESTVSRIRTEHFPLTLESARPSHTSQYLCASSAGQGPNEQFFGPGTRLTVL.

This chain links TRBV5-1 with TRBJ2-3, with 8 bases aligning to TRBD2. This CDR3 contains 16 residues. Germline V gene sequence: CDR1 SGHRS, CDR2 YFSETQ. Germline trimming cut 3 bases from V and 2 bases from J; bases unmatched to any gene: 8. The DNA for the CDR3 is TGCGCCAGCAGCTACTTTAGCGGGGTCCCCACAGATACGCAGTATTTT. This gives the protein CASSYFSGVPTDTQYF.

V and J are TRBV30 and TRBJ1-1; D gene uncertain. Trimming stripped 4 bases from V and 0 bases from J, with 9 bases between. The CDR3 runs to 13 residues. From germline, CDR1 is GTSNPN and CDR2 SVGIG (reference sequence). The CDR3 nucleotides are TGTGCCTGGATATGGGGTGTGAACACTGAAGCTTTCTTT. Translated, it gives CAWIWGVNTEAFF.

The J gene is TRBJ2-1, the V gene TRBV9, with no clear D. CDR3 length equals 16 residues. Per the germline V gene, CDR1 is SGDLS and CDR2 is YYNGEE. V was trimmed by 1 base and J by 0 bases, leaving 11 bases between them. This CDR3 reads CASSVTFSSSYNEQFF. The CDR3 DNA follows: TGTGCCAGCAGCGTAACGTTCTCTAGCTCCTACAATGAGCAGTTCTTC.

This clone was picked up a small number of times. This rearrangement joins TRBV9 to TRBJ2-4; no reliable D call. Germline V gene lookup returns CDR1 SGDLS and CDR2 YYNGEE. V was shortened by 0 bases and J by 0 bases, with 7 bases between the two germline ends. The CDR3 sequence is 15 residues long. CDR3 amino acids: CASSVEPLAKNIQYF. DNA for the CDR3: TGTGCCAGCAGCGTAGAACCCTTAGCCAAAAACATTCAGTACTTC.

This clone was detected only a few times. V is TRBV12-5 and J is TRBJ2-2, with D perhaps matching TRBD1 or TRBD2 (5 bases each). CDR1 and CDR2 from the germline V gene are LGHNT and FRNRAP. V lost 8 bases and J 7 bases, leaving 11 bases between the germline ends. CDR3 size: 12 residues. This CDR3 is CASSGTGGELFF. The CDR3 DNA reads TGTGCTAGTTCAGGGACGGGCGGGGAGCTGTTTTTT.

This clone has a handful of counts. The chain recombines TRBV7-9 with TRBJ1-1; tentatively, D is TRBD1 (6 bases). V shed 3 bases and J shed 6 bases, with 14 bases lying between them. Per germline, CDR1 SEHNR and CDR2 FQNEAQ (reference sequence). This CDR3 comprises 14 residues. CDR3: CASSFSQGPPEAFF. For the CDR3, the DNA is TGTGCCAGCAGCTTCAGCCAGGGGCCCCCTGAAGCTTTCTTT.

The rearrangement links TRBV7-2 to TRBJ2-6, with a weak D call TRBD1 (6 bases). Looked up from germline, CDR1 is SGHTA and CDR2 is FQGNSA. This CDR3 region has 18 residues. The V end was cut by 1 base, the J end by 0 bases, with 13 bases between. The CDR3 region is CASSLVGGQLSGANVLTF. CDR3 in DNA: TGTGCCAGCAGCTTAGTTGGGGGACAACTCTCTGGGGCCAACGTCCTGACTTTC.

The chain carries TRBV12-5 and TRBJ1-1, with D unclear. The CDR3 consists of 13 residues. V dropped 0 bases and J dropped 8 bases, with 10 bases sitting between them. Germline values: CDR1 LGHNT, CDR2 FRNRAP. The DNA of the CDR3 is TGTGCTAGTGGTTTGGTAGTTACAGCCGAAGCTTTCTTT. Its translation is CASGLVVTAEAFF.

This chain links TRBV29-1 with TRBJ2-2, with D tentatively TRBD1 (6 bases). Looked up from germline, CDR1 is SQVTM and CDR2 is ANQGSEA. The CDR3 covers 18 residues. Trimming pared 7 bases from V and 0 bases from J, leaving 24 bases between. DNA for the CDR3: TGCAGCGGTGGGATACGCTCAGGGACAACCGCGAACACCGGGGAGCTGTTTTTT. Its protein product is CSGGIRSGTTANTGELFF.